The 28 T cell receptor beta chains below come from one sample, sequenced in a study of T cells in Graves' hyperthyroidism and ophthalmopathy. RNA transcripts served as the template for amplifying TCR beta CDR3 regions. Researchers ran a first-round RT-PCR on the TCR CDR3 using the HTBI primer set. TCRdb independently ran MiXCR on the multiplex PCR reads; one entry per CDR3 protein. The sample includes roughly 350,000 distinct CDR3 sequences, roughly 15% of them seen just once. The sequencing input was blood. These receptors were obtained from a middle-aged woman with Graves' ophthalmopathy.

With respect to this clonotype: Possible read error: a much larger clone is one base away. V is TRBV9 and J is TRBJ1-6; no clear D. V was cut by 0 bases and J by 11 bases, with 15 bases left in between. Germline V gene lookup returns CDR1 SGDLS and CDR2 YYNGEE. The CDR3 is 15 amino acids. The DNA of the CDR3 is TGTGCCAGCAGCGTAGAGGGTCGGATGAATCCACCCCTCCACTTT. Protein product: CASSVEGRMNPPLHF.

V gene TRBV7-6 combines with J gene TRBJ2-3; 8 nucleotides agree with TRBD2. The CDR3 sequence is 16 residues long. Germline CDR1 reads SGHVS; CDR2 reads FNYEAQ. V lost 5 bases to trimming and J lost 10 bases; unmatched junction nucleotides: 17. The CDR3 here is CASSRPYGGARDPQYF. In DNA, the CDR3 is TGTGCCAGCAGCCGCCCGTACGGGGGGGCCAGGGATCCGCAGTATTTT.

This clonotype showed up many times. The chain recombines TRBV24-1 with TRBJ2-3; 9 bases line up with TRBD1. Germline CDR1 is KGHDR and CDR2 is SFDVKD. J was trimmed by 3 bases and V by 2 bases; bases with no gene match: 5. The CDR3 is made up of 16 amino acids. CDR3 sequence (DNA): TGTGCCACCAGTGATTCCCCCGGGACAGGGACAGATACGCAGTATTTT. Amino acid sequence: CATSDSPGTGTDTQYF.

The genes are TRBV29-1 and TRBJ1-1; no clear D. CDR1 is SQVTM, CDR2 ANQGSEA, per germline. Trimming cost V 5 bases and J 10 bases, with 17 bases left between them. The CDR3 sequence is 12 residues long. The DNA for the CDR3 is TGCAGCGTTAAAGGGTTTTTAGTTGGAGCTTTCTTT. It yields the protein CSVKGFLVGAFF.

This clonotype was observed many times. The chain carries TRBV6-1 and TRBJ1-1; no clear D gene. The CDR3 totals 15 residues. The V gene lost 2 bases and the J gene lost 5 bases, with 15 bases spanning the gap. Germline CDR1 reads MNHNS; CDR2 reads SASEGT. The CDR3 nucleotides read TGTGCCAGCAGTGAAACGTTATCTCCGAGGACTGAAGCTTTCTTT. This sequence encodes CASSETLSPRTEAFF.

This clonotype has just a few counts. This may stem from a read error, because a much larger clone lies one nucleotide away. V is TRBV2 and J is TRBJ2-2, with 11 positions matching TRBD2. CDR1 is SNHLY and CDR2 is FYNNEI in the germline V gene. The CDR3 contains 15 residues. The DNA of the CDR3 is TGTGCCAGCAAAAGACTAGCGGGAAACACCGGGGAGCTGCTTTTT. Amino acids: CASKRLAGNTGELLF.

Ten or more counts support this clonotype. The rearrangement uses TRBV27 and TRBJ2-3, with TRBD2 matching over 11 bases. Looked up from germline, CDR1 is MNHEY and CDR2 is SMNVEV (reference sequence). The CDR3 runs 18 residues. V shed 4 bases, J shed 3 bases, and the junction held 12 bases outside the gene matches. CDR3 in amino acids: CASSYRRTSGGRTDTQYF. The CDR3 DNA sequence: TGTGCCAGCAGTTATAGGAGAACTAGCGGGGGACGGACAGATACGCAGTATTTT.

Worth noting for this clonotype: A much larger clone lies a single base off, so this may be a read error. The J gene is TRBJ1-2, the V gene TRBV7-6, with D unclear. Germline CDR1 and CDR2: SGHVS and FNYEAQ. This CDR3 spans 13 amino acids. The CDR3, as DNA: TGTGCCGGCAGCTTAGCCCGTGTGGGGGGCTACACCTTC. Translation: CAGSLARVGGYTF.

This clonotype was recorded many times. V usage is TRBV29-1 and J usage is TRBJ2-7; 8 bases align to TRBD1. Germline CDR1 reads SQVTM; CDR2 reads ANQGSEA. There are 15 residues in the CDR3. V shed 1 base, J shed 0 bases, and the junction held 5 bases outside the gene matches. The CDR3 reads CSVEVADRASYEQYF. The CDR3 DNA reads TGCAGCGTTGAAGTAGCGGACAGGGCCTCCTACGAGCAGTACTTC.

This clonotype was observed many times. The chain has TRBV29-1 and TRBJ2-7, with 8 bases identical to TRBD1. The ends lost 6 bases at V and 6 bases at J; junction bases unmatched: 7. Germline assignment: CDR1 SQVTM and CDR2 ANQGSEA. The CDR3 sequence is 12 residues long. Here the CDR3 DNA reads TGCAGCGTAAGGACAGGGAATTTCGAGCAGTACTTC. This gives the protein CSVRTGNFEQYF.

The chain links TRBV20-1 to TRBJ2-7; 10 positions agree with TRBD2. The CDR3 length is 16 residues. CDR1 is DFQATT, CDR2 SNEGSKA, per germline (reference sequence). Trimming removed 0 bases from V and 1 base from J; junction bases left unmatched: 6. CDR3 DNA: TGCAGTGCTAGAGATCCGGGACTAGCGTCTTCCTACGAGCAGTACTTC. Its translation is CSARDPGLASSYEQYF.

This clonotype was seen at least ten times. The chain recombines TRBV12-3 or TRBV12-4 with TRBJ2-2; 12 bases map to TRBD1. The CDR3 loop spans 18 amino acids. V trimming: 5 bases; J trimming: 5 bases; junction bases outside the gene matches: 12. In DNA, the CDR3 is TGTGCCAGCAGTCCCTTAGGGACAGGGGGCGAAAGTACCGGGGAGCTGTTTTTT. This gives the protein CASSPLGTGGESTGELFF.

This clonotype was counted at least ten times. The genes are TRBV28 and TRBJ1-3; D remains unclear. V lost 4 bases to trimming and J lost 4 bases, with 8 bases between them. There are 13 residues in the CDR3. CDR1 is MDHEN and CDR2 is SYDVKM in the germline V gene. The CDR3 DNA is TGTGCCAGCAGTTACGACACCGGAAACACCATATATTTT. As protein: CASSYDTGNTIYF.

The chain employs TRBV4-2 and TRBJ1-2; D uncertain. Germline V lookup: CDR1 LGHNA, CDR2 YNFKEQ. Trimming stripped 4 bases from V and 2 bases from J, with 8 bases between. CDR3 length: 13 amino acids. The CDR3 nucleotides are TGTGCCAGCAGCCCGGAAAAAAACTATGGCTACACCTTC. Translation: CASSPEKNYGYTF.

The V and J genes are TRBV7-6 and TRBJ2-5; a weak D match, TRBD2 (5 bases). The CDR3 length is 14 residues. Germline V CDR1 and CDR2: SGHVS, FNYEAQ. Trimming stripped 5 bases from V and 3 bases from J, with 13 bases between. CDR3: CASSLTPGKETQYF. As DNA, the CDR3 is TGTGCCAGCAGCCTCACCCCGGGGAAAGAGACCCAGTACTTC.

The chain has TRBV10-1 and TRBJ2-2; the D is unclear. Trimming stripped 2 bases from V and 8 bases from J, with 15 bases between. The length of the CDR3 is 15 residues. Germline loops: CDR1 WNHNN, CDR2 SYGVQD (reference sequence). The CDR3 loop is CASSEGKGFMGELFF. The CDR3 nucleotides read TGCGCCAGCAGTGAGGGGAAGGGATTTATGGGGGAGCTGTTTTTT.

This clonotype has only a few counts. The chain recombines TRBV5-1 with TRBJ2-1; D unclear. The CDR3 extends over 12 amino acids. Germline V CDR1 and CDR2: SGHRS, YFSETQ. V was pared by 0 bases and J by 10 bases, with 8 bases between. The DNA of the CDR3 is TGCGCCAGCAGCTTGGGTGCCAGGGAGCAGTTCTTC. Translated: CASSLGAREQFF.

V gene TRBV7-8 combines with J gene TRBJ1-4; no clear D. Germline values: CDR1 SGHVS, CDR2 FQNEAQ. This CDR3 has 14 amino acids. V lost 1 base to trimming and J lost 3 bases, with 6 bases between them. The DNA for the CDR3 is TGTGCCAGCAGCTTAGTCGGTGCTAATGAAAAACTGTTTTTT. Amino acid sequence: CASSLVGANEKLFF.

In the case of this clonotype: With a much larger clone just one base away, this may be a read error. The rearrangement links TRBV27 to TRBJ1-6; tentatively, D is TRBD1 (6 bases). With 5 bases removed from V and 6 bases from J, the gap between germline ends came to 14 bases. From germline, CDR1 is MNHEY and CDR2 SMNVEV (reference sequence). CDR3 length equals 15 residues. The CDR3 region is CASSNADSLNSPLHF. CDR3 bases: TGTGCCAGCAGTAACGCGGACAGCCTTAATTCACCCCTCCACTTT.

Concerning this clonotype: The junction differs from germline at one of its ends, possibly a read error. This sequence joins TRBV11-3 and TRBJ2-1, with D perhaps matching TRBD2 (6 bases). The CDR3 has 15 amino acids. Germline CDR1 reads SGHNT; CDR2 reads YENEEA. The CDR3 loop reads CASSPRRGTYDEQFF. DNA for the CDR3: TGTGCCAGCAGCCCCCGCCGGGGGACCTACGATGAGCAGTTCTTC.

The CDR3 reads CASSSPPQGPETQYF. The CDR3 bases are TGTGCCAGCAGCTCACCACCACAGGGCCCAGAGACCCAGTACTTC. The chain uses TRBV11-2 and TRBJ2-5, with D possibly being TRBD1 (6 bases). Trimming took off 4 bases at V and 4 bases at J, with 16 bases between the two ends. This CDR3 spans 15 amino acids. Germline-derived CDR1 and CDR2 are SGHAT and FQNNGV.

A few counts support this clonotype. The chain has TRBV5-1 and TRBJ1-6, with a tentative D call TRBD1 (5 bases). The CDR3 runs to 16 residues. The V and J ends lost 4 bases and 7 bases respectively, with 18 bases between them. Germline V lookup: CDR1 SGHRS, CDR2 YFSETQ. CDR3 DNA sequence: TGCGCCAGCAGCCTAACGCCAGGGAGTGAGAATTCACCCCTCCACTTT. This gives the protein CASSLTPGSENSPLHF.

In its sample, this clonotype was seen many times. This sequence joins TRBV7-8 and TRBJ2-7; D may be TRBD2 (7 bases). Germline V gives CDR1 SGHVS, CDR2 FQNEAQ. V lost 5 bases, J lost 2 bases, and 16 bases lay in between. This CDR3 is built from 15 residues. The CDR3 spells CASSKGGIRAYEQYF. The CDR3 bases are TGTGCCAGCAGCAAGGGGGGGATCAGGGCCTACGAGCAGTACTTC.

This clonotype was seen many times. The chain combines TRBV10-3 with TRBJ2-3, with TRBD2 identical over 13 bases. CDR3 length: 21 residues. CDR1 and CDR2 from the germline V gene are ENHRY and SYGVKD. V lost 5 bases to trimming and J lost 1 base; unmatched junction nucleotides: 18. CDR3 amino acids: CAISPIPTSGGALLGTDTQYF. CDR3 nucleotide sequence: TGTGCCATCAGTCCGATACCCACTAGCGGGGGGGCTCTACTTGGCACAGATACGCAGTATTTT.

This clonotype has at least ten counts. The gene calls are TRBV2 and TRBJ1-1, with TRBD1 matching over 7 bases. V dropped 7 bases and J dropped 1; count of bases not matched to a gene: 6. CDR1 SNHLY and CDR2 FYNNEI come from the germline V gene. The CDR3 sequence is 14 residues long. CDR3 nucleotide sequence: TGTGCCAGCATAGCAACAGGGGCGAACACTGAAGCTTTCTTT. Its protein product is CASIATGANTEAFF.

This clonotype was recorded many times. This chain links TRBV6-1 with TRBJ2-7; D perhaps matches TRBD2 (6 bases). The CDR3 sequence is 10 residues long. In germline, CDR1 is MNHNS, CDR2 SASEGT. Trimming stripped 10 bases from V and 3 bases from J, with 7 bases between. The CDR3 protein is CATGDYEQYF. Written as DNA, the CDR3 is TGTGCCACGGGGGACTACGAGCAGTACTTC.

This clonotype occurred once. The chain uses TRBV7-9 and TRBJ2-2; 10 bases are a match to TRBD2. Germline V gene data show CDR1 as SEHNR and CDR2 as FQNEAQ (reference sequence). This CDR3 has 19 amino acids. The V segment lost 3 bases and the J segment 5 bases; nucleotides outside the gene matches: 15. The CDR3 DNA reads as TGTGCCAGCAGCTTGTTTGGCTCCGCTAGCGGGAGTGCGACCGGGGAGCTGTTTTTT. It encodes CASSLFGSASGSATGELFF.

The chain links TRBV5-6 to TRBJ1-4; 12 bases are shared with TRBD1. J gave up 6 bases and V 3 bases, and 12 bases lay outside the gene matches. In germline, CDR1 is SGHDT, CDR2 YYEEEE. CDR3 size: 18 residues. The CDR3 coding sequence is TGTGCCAGCAGCTACTTTCGGGACAGGGGGCGACTCGATGAAAAACTGTTTTTT. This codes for CASSYFRDRGRLDEKLFF.